The 14 T cell receptor beta chains given below trace back to one sample, sequenced in a study of neurological immune-mediated disorders. TCRdb recomputed calls from the 5' RACE reads with MiXCR, one row per CDR3 protein. The sample carries around 20,000 distinct CDR3 sequences, 12% to 15% recorded once. The sample was CD4+ T cells from blood. These receptors all stem from a woman aged 55-70 years with HTLV-1-associated myelopathy (HAM/TSP).

This clonotype was counted many times. The chain links TRBV20-1 to TRBJ2-1; tentatively, D is TRBD1 (6 bases). The V gene lost 2 bases and the J gene lost 10 bases, with 15 bases spanning the gap. Per the germline V gene, CDR1 is DFQATT and CDR2 is SNEGSKA (reference sequence). The CDR3 consists of 13 residues. CDR3 residues: CSARFRAGQEQFF. The CDR3 DNA sequence: TGCAGTGCTAGATTTAGGGCCGGACAGGAGCAGTTCTTC.

The sample holds many counts of this clonotype. V gene TRBV20-1 combines with J gene TRBJ2-7, with TRBD2 matching over 10 bases. This CDR3 has 15 amino acids. CDR1 DFQATT and CDR2 SNEGSKA come from the germline V gene (reference sequence). Trimming cost V 0 bases and J 5 bases; bases outside gene matches: 7. Written as DNA, the CDR3 is TGCAGTGCTAGAGACCGGTTTAGCGGGGGGAACGAGCAGTACTTC. Amino acids: CSARDRFSGGNEQYF.

Within the sample, this clonotype is medium-sized. The chain joins TRBV20-1 to TRBJ2-3; 9 bases agree with TRBD2. Losses at the gene ends were 3 bases for V and 1 base for J; bases not matched to a gene: 8. The germline V gene encodes CDR1 DFQATT and CDR2 SNEGSKA (reference sequence). The CDR3 loop spans 16 amino acids. The CDR3 loop is CSASPRGGARTDTQYF. The CDR3 DNA reads as TGCAGTGCTAGCCCTCGCGGGGGGGCGCGCACAGATACGCAGTATTTT.

This clonotype was seen many times. The chain employs TRBV6-1 and TRBJ2-7; D gene uncertain. The V gene's germline CDR1 is MNHNS and CDR2 SASEGT. The CDR3 sequence is 12 residues long. With 3 bases removed from V and 2 bases from J, the gap between germline ends came to 5 bases. The CDR3 spells CASSDRAYEQYF. CDR3 bases: TGTGCCAGCAGTGACAGAGCCTACGAGCAGTACTTC.

V usage is TRBV27 and J usage is TRBJ2-5; the D gene is possibly TRBD2 (5 bases). The germline V gene encodes CDR1 MNHEY and CDR2 SMNVEV (reference sequence). This CDR3 contains 15 residues. The V gene lost 8 bases and the J gene lost 1 base, with 17 bases spanning the gap. CDR3 residues: CASRLRPGFQETQYF. In DNA, the CDR3 is TGTGCCAGCCGCCTGAGGCCGGGATTCCAAGAGACCCAGTACTTC.

The chain joins TRBV20-1 to TRBJ1-6; D is ambiguous. Trimming pared 5 bases from V and 6 bases from J, leaving 11 bases between. This CDR3 region has 13 residues. The germline gives CDR1 DFQATT, CDR2 SNEGSKA (reference sequence). This CDR3 reads CSAYPEINSPLHF. The CDR3 nucleotides are TGCAGTGCTTACCCCGAGATTAATTCACCCCTCCACTTT.

The rearrangement links TRBV6-2 or TRBV6-3 to TRBJ1-1; D gene ambiguous. Germline V gene lookup returns CDR1 MNHEY and CDR2 SVGEGT. Trimming cost V 9 bases and J 1 base, with 12 bases left between them. The CDR3 is made up of 13 amino acids. The CDR3 region has the DNA TGTGCCAGAAGCCACACCCGGAACACTGAAGCTTTCTTT. Amino acid sequence: CARSHTRNTEAFF.

This clonotype came up many times. The V call is TRBV20-1, the J call TRBJ2-3; D unclear. The CDR3 consists of 13 residues. V lost 5 bases to trimming and J lost 5 bases, with 14 bases between them. Germline V CDR1 and CDR2: DFQATT, SNEGSKA (reference sequence). DNA of the CDR3: TGCAGTGCTGCCCGTCAGATAGGAGATACGCAGTATTTT. Protein sequence: CSAARQIGDTQYF.

This clonotype has a count of ten or more. The chain is built from TRBV6-5 and TRBJ1-1; 9 nucleotides agree with TRBD1. The length of the CDR3 is 15 residues. CDR1 is MNHEY, CDR2 SVGAGI, per germline. V shed 2 bases, J shed 4 bases, and the junction held 5 bases outside the gene matches. The CDR3 coding sequence is TGTGCCAGCAGTTACCGACAGGGGGGGGCCACTGAAGCTTTCTTT. Residues: CASSYRQGGATEAFF.

This clonotype occurred many times. The chain couples TRBV29-1 to TRBJ1-1; D possibly corresponds to TRBD1 (6 bases). The length of the CDR3 is 14 residues. The germline V and J ends were trimmed by 5 bases and 7 bases, with 20 bases remaining between them. The germline V gene encodes CDR1 SQVTM and CDR2 ANQGSEA. DNA for the CDR3: TGCAGCGTTACCCATACCGGGACACAGAATGAAGCTTTCTTT. It specifies CSVTHTGTQNEAFF. Looking up the rest from reference TRBV29-1 and TRBJ1-1 gives the full variable domain: SAVISQKPSRDICQRGTSLTIQCQVDSQVTMMFWYRQQPGQSLTLIATANQGSEATYESGFVIDKFPISRPNLTFSTLTVSNMSPEDSSIYLCSVTHTGTQNEAFFGQGTRLTVV.

This clonotype was counted many times. The chain combines TRBV6-2 or TRBV6-3 with TRBJ1-5; D unclear. The CDR3 is 14 amino acids. V lost 2 bases to trimming and J lost 0 bases, with 5 bases between them. The V gene's germline CDR1 is MNHEY and CDR2 SVGEGT. DNA for the CDR3: TGTGCCAGCAGTTACGGCAGTAGCAATCAGCCCCAGCATTTT. It codes for CASSYGSSNQPQHF.

This clonotype has a count of ten or more. V gene TRBV2 combines with J gene TRBJ1-1; D ambiguous. Trimming pared 4 bases from V and 0 bases from J, leaving 9 bases between. The CDR3 covers 14 residues. The germline V gene encodes CDR1 SNHLY and CDR2 FYNNEI. This CDR3 is CASSGKGLNTEAFF. In nucleotides, the CDR3 is TGTGCCAGCAGTGGAAAAGGTCTGAACACTGAAGCTTTCTTT.

In its sample, this clonotype ranks as medium-sized. This chain connects TRBV20-1 to TRBJ2-3; D is unclear. Germline V lookup: CDR1 DFQATT, CDR2 SNEGSKA (reference sequence). Trimming took off 3 bases at V and 5 bases at J, with 12 bases between the two ends. The CDR3 sequence is 13 residues long. CDR3 protein: CSASSVVGDTQYF. For the CDR3, the DNA is TGCAGTGCTAGTTCGGTGGTGGGAGATACGCAGTATTTT.

This clonotype was detected ten times or more. The V gene is TRBV7-7, the J gene TRBJ2-1, with D uncertain. V was shortened by 6 bases and J by 2 bases, with 11 bases between the two germline ends. Germline V gene data show CDR1 as SSHAT and CDR2 as FNYEAQ (reference sequence). The CDR3 is 14 amino acids. CDR3 sequence reads: CASSPVRAYNEQFF. The CDR3 region has the DNA TGTGCCAGCAGTCCTGTCAGAGCCTACAATGAGCAGTTCTTC.